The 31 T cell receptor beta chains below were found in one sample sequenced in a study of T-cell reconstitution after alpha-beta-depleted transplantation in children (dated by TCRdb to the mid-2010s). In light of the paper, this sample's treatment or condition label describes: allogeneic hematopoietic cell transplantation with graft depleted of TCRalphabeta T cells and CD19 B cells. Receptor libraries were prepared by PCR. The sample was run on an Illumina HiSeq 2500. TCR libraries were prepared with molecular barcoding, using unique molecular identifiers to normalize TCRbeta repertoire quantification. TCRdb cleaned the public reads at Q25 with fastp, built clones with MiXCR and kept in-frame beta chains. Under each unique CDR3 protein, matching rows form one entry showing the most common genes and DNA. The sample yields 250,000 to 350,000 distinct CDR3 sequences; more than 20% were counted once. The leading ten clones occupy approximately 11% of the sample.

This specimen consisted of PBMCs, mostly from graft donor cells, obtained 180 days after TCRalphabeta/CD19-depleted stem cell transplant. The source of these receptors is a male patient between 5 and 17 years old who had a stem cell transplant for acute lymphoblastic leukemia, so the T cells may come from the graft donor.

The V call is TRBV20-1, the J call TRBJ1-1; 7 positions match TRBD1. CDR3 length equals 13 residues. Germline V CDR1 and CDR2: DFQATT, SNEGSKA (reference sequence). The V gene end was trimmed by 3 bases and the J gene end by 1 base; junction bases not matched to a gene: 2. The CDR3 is CSASRTGNTEAFF. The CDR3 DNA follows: TGCAGTGCTAGCAGGACAGGGAACACTGAAGCTTTCTTT.

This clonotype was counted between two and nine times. CDR3 region: CASSYSDEQFF. The CDR3 DNA reads TGCGCCAGCAGTTATAGCGATGAGCAGTTCTTC. The chain links TRBV5-1 to TRBJ2-1, with a weak D call TRBD2 (5 bases). The CDR3 extends over 11 amino acids. Germline V lookup: CDR1 SGHRS, CDR2 YFSETQ. Between the trimmed V and J ends, which lost 5 bases and 8 bases, there was a span of 8 bases.

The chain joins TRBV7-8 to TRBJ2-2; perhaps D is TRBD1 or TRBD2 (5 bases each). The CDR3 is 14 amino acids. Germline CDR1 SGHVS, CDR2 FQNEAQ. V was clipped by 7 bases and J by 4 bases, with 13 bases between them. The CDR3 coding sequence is TGTGCCAGCACCCCAGGGAGTTCCACCGGGGAGCTGTTTTTT. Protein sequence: CASTPGSSTGELFF. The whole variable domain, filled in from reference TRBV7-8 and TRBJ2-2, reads GAGVSQSPRYKVAKRGQDVALRCDPISGHVSLFWYQQALGQGPEFLTYFQNEAQLDKSGLPSDRFFAERPEGSVSTLKIQRTQQEDSAVYLCASTPGSSTGELFFGEGSRLTVL.

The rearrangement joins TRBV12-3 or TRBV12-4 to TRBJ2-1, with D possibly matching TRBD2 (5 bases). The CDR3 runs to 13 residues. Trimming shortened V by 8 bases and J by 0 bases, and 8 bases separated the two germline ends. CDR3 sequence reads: CASRAGSYNEQFF. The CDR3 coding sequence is TGTGCCAGCCGGGCGGGCTCCTACAATGAGCAGTTCTTC.

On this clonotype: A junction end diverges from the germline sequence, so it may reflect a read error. CDR3 sequence reads: CASSLEHPGYGDTF. The CDR3 DNA sequence: TGTGCCAGCAGCTTAGAGCATCCGGGCTATGGCGACACCTTC. V gene TRBV7-9 combines with J gene TRBJ1-2; unclear D gene. Germline V lookup: CDR1 SEHNR, CDR2 FQNEAQ (reference sequence). The CDR3 has 14 amino acids.

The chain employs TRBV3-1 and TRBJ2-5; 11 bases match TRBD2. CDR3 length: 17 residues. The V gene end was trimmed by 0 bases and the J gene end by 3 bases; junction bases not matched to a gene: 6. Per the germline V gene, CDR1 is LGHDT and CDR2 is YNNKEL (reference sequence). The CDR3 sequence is CASSQEDGLAGKETQYF. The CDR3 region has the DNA TGTGCCAGCAGCCAAGAAGACGGACTAGCGGGTAAAGAGACCCAGTACTTC.

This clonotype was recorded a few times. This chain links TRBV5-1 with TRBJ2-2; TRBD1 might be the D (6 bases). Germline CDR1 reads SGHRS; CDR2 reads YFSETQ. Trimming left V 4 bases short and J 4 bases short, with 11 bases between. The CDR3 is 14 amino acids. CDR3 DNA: TGCGCCAGCAGCCGACTGGGGGCCACCGGGGAGCTGTTTTTT. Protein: CASSRLGATGELFF. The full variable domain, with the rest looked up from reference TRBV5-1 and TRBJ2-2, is KAGVTQTPRYLIKTRGQQVTLSCSPISGHRSVSWYQQTPGQGLQFLFEYFSETQRNKGNFPGRFSGRQFSNSRSEMNVSTLELGDSALYLCASSRLGATGELFFGEGSRLTVL.

The CDR3: CSVEGPYEQYF. In DNA form, the CDR3 reads TGCAGCGTTGAGGGACCCTACGAGCAGTACTTC. This sequence joins TRBV29-1 and TRBJ2-7; D could derive from TRBD1 or TRBD2 (5 bases each). The CDR3 runs 11 residues. Germline V lookup: CDR1 SQVTM, CDR2 ANQGSEA. V was clipped by 3 bases and J by 2 bases, with 5 bases between them.

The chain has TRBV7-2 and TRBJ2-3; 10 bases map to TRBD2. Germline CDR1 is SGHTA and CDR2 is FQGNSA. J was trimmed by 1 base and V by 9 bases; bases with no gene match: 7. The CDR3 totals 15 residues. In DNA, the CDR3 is TGTGCCAGTGGGGCTAGCGGGAGCCGCACAGATACGCAGTATTTT. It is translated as CASGASGSRTDTQYF. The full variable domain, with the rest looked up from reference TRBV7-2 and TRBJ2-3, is GAGVSQSPSNKVTEKGKDVELRCDPISGHTALYWYRQSLGQGLEFLIYFQGNSAPDKSGLPSDRFSAERTGGSVSTLTIQRTQQEDSAVYLCASGASGSRTDTQYFGPGTRLTVL.

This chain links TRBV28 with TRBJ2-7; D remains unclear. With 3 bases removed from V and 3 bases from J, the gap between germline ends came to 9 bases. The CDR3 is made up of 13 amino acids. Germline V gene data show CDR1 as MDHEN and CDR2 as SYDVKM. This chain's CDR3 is CASSLELFYEQYF. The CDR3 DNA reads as TGTGCCAGCAGTTTGGAGTTATTCTACGAGCAGTACTTC.

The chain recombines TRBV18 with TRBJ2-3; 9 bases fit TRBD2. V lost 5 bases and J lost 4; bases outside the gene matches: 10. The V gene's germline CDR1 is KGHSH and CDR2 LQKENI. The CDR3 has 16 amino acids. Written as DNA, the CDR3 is TGTGCCAGCTCATTCACGTTAGCGGGAGAGGCAGATACGCAGTATTTT. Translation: CASSFTLAGEADTQYF.

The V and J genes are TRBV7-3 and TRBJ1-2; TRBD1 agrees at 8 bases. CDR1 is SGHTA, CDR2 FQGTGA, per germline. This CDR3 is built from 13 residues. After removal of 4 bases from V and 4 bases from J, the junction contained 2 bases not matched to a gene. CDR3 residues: CASSSTGVYGYTF. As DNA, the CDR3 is TGTGCCAGCAGCTCGACAGGGGTCTATGGCTACACCTTC.

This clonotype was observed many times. CDR3 amino acids: CATKLTDTQYF. CDR3 DNA: TGTGCCACCAAACTCACAGATACGCAGTATTTT. V usage is TRBV3-1 and J usage is TRBJ2-3; D gene unclear. CDR3 size: 11 residues. V dropped 10 bases and J dropped 2 bases, with 7 bases sitting between them. The germline V gene encodes CDR1 LGHDT and CDR2 YNNKEL (reference sequence).

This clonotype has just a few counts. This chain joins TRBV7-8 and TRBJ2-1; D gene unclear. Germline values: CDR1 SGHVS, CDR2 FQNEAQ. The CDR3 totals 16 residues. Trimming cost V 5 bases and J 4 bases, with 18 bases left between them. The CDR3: CASSPVPSVGYNEQFF. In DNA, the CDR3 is TGTGCCAGCAGCCCGGTTCCAAGCGTAGGGTACAATGAGCAGTTCTTC. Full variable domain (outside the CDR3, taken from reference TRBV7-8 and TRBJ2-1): GAGVSQSPRYKVAKRGQDVALRCDPISGHVSLFWYQQALGQGPEFLTYFQNEAQLDKSGLPSDRFFAERPEGSVSTLKIQRTQQEDSAVYLCASSPVPSVGYNEQFFGPGTRLTVL.

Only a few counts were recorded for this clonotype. The CDR3 nucleotides are TGTGCCAGCAGCCCCGGGCCTAGGTCAGATACGCAGTATTTT. This gives the protein CASSPGPRSDTQYF. The chain employs TRBV13 and TRBJ2-3, with D unresolved. The V and J ends lost 5 bases and 4 bases respectively, with 13 bases between them. The germline V gene encodes CDR1 PRHDT and CDR2 FYEKMQ (reference sequence). The CDR3 consists of 14 residues. The whole variable domain, filled in from reference TRBV13 and TRBJ2-3, reads AAGVIQSPRHLIKEKRETATLKCYPIPRHDTVYWYQQGPGQDPQFLISFYEKMQSDKGSIPDRFSAQQFSDYHSELNMSSLELGDSALYFCASSPGPRSDTQYFGPGTRLTVL.

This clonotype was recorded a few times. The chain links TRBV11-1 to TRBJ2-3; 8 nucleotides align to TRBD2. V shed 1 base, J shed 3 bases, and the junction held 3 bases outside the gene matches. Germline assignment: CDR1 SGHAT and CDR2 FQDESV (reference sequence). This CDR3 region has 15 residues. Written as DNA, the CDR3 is TGTGCCAGCAGCTTAGAACTAGCGGCAACAGATACGCAGTATTTT. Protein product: CASSLELAATDTQYF.

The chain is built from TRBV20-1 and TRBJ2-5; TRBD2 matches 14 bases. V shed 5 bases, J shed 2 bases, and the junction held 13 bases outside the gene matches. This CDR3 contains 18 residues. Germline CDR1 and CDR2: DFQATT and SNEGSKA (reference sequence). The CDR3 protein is CSAGKETSGRAVQETQYF. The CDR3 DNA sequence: TGCAGTGCTGGCAAGGAGACTAGCGGGAGGGCCGTTCAAGAGACCCAGTACTTC.

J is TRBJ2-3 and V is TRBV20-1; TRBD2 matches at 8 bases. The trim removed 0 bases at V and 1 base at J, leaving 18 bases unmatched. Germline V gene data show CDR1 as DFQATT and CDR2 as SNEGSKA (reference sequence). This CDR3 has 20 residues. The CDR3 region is CSARDPLAGRASFGTDTQYF. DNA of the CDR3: TGCAGTGCTAGAGACCCCTTGGCCGGGAGGGCCTCGTTCGGCACAGATACGCAGTATTTT.

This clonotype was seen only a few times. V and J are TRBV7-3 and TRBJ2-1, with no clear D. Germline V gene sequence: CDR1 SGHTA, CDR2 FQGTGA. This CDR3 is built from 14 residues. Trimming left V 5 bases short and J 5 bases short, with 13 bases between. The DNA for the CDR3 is TGTGCCAGCAGCAACTATGGCGCCCACAATGAGCAGTTCTTC. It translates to CASSNYGAHNEQFF.

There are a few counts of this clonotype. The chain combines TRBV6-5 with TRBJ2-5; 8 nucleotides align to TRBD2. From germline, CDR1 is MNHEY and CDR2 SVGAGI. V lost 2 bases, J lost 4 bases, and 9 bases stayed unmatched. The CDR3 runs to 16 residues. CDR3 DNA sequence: TGTGCCAGCAGTTACGGGCGGGGGGTTGGAGGAGAGACCCAGTACTTC. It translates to CASSYGRGVGGETQYF.

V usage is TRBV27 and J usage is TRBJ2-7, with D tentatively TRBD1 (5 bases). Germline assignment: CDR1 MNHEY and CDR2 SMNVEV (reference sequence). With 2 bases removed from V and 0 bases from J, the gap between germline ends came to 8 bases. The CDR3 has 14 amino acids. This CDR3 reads CASSLGASSYEQYF. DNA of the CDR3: TGTGCCAGCAGTTTAGGGGCGAGCTCCTACGAGCAGTACTTC.

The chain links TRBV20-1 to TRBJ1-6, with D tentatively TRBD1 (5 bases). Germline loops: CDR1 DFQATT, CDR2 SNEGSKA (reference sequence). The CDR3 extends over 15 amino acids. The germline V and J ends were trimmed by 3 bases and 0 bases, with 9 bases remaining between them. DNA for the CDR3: TGCAGTGCTAGTGGGACTAACTCCTATAATTCACCCCTCCACTTT. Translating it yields CSASGTNSYNSPLHF.

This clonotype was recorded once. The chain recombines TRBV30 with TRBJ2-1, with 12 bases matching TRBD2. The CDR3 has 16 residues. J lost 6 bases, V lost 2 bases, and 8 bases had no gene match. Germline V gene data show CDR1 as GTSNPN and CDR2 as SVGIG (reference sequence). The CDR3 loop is CAWSILTSGSGNEQFF. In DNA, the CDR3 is TGTGCCTGGAGTATTCTGACTAGCGGGAGCGGCAATGAGCAGTTCTTC. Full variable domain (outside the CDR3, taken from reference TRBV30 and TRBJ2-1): SQTIHQWPATLVQPVGSPLSLECTVEGTSNPNLYWYRQAAGRGLQLLFYSVGIGQISSEVPQNLSASRPQDRQFILSSKKLLLSDSGFYLCAWSILTSGSGNEQFFGPGTRLTVL.

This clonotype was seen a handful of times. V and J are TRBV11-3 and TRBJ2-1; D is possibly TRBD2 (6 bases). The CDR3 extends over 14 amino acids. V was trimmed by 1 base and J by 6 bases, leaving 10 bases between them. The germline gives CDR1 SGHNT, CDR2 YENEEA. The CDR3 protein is CASSLGWGGNEQFF. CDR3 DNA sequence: TGTGCCAGCAGCTTAGGGTGGGGAGGCAATGAGCAGTTCTTC.

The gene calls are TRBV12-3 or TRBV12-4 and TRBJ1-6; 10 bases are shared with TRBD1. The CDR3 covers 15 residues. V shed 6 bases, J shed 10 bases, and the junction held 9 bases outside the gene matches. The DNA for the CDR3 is TGTGCCAGCAGGCTCACGGGACAGGGGAGCTCACCCCTCCACTTT. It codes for CASRLTGQGSSPLHF.

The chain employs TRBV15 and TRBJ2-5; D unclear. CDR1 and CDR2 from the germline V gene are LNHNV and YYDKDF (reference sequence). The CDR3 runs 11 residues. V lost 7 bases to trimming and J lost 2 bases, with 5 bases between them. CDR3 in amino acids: CATMLQETQYF. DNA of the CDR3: TGTGCCACCATGCTTCAAGAGACCCAGTACTTC.

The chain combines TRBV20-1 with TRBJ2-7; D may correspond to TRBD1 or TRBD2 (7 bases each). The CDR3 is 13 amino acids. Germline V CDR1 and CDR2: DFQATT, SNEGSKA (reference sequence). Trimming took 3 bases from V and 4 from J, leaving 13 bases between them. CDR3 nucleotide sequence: TGCAGTGCTAGGGGAGGGGGCTGGTACGAGCAGTACTTC. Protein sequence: CSARGGGWYEQYF.

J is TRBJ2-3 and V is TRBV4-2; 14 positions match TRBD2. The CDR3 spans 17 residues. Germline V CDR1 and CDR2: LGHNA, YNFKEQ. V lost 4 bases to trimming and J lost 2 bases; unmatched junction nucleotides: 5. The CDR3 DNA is TGTGCCAGCAGCCCGCAGGGACTAGCGGGAGACACAGATACGCAGTATTTT. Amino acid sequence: CASSPQGLAGDTDTQYF.

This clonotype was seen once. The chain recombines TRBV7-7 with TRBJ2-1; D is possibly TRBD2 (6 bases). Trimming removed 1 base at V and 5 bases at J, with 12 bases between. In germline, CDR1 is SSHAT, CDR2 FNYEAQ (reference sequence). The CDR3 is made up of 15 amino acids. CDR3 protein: CASSLGVGGNNEQFF. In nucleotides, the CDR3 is TGTGCCAGCAGCTTAGGGGTGGGGGGAAACAATGAGCAGTTCTTC.

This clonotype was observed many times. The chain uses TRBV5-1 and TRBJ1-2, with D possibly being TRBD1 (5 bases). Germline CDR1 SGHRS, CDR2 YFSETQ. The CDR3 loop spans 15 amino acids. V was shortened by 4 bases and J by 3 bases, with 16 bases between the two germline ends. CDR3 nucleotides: TGCGCCAGCAGCCTTCGGGGGAGTTTTGACTATGGCTACACCTTC. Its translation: CASSLRGSFDYGYTF.

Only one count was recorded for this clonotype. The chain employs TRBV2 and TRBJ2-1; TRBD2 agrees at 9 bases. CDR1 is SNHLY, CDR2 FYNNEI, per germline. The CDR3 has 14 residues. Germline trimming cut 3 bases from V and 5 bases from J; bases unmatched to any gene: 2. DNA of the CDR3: TGTGCCAGCAGTGAGCCTAGCGGGAACAATGAGCAGTTCTTC. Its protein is CASSEPSGNNEQFF.